Sequencing of this TCR beta chain was carried out in a study of cytomegalovirus exposure and HLA in healthy donors. PCR primers comprised 60 Vbeta and 13 Jbeta primers. Clones were read by immunoSEQ multiplex PCR, and TCRdb kept only the in-frame ones, dropping some. Of about 140,000 clones listed, approximately 77% were seen once; the top ten hold more than 1.1%. Of note for this clone: Antigen unknown.

General study results and limits: HLA restriction was apparent for most CMV-associated TCR beta chains in a later analysis. HLA allele associations emerged for about 16,000 TCR beta sequences in a later analysis, at 0.05 false discovery rate. The study put 150 or so TCR beta chains on its list as cytomegalovirus-associated. A later analysis showed that HLA-associated TCR beta chains had undergone more clonal expansion than equally common others.

Material for sequencing was PBMCs. This TCR was sampled from a woman between 35 and 50 years old in good health and CMV-seronegative.

CDR3 nucleotide sequence: TGTGCCAGCGCTATTGGGCGGGTCGGGGGGAGCACTGAAGCTTTCTTT. Its translation: CASAIGRVGGSTEAFF. The chain recombines TRBV27 with TRBJ1-1; possible D gene TRBD1, 5 bases. In germline, CDR1 is MNHEY, CDR2 SMNVEV (reference sequence). Trimming removed 8 bases from V and 4 bases from J, with 23 bases in between. This CDR3 has 16 residues.